A selection of T cell receptor beta chains follows, all from one sample in a study. TCRdb ran MiXCR on the RT-PCR reads and lists one entry per CDR3 protein. The top ten hold 3.6% of the sample, which has fewer than 800,000 distinct CDR3 sequences, approximately 15% seen once. The material sequenced was memory CD4+ T cells from blood. These receptors all stem from a female donor in good health, serving as a healthy control. The CDR3 runs from the conserved cysteine through the conserved F or W. A D gene is named only where the DNA matches it firmly. Clone size, where shown, is once, few, many, or a class for clones that have expanded.

d_call | j_call | clone_size | v_call | cdr3_aa | cdr3_nt
TRBD2 | TRBJ2-7 | few | TRBV20-1 | CSARDNRASGGTQFYEQYF | TGCAGTGCTAGAGATAATCGGGCTAGCGGGGGGACACAATTCTACGAGCAGTACTTC
. | TRBJ2-4 | . | TRBV6-5 | CASSYHGSSKNIQYF | TGTGCCAGCAGTTACCACGGGAGTAGCAAAAACATTCAGTACTTC
. | TRBJ2-5 | many | TRBV12-3/TRBV12-4 | CASRTFGAQETQYF | TGTGCCAGCCGTACGTTCGGTGCCCAAGAGACCCAGTACTTC
. | TRBJ2-7 | . | TRBV6-2/TRBV6-3 | CASSYSPQQYF | TGTGCCAGCAGTTATAGTCCCCAGCAGTACTTC
TRBD1 | TRBJ1-5 | many | TRBV20-1 | CSPGQSNQPQHF | TGCAGTCCGGGACAGAGCAATCAGCCCCAGCATTTT
TRBD2 | TRBJ2-7 | . | TRBV20-1 | CSAYGLAGSESHYEQYF | TGCAGTGCTTACGGACTAGCGGGGAGCGAATCTCACTACGAGCAGTACTTC
. | TRBJ1-2 | . | TRBV12-3/TRBV12-4 | CASSYRHYGYTF | TGTGCCAGCAGTTACAGACACTATGGCTACACCTTC
. | TRBJ2-2 | . | TRBV9 | CASSSRTGANMELFF | TGTGCCAGCAGCTCCAGAACGGGAGCCAACATGGAGCTGTTTTTT
. | TRBJ2-5 | many | TRBV7-2 | CASSLGFSETQYF | TGTGCCAGCAGCTTGGGATTCTCGGAGACCCAGTACTTC
TRBD2 | TRBJ2-1 | many | TRBV3-1 | CASSPRLAGGLTPSYNEQFF | TGTGCCAGCAGCCCACGACTAGCGGGAGGACTAACACCTTCCTACAATGAGCAGTTCTTC
. | TRBJ1-4 | . | TRBV6-6 | CASSGGTWDEKLFF | TGTGCCAGCTCGGGGGGGACCTGGGATGAAAAACTGTTTTTT
TRBD1 | TRBJ1-3 | few | TRBV5-1 | CASSLGTQGVENTIYF | TGCGCCAGCAGCTTGGGGACCCAGGGGGTTGAAAACACCATATATTTT
. | TRBJ1-1 | . | TRBV18 | CASSPRSGQNTEAFF | TGTGCCAGCTCACCGCGCTCTGGCCAGAACACTGAAGCTTTCTTT
. | TRBJ1-3 | . | TRBV10-3 | CAIGQLSGNTIYF | TGTGCCATCGGACAGCTCTCTGGAAACACCATATATTTT
. | TRBJ2-5 | . | TRBV28 | CASSPIQWSEETQYF | TGTGCCAGCAGTCCGATACAGTGGAGCGAAGAGACCCAGTACTTC
TRBD2 | TRBJ2-2 | few | TRBV10-3 | CAISPGTRGGELFF | TGTGCCATCAGCCCCGGGACTAGGGGCGGGGAGCTGTTTTTT
. | TRBJ2-3 | . | TRBV3-1 | CASSQRESSQYF | TGTGCCAGCAGCCAGCGGGAAAGTTCGCAGTATTTT
TRBD1 | TRBJ2-7 | few | TRBV20-1 | CSASEGQGFYEQYF | TGCAGTGCTAGCGAAGGACAGGGGTTCTACGAGCAGTACTTC
TRBD1 | TRBJ2-5 | many | TRBV6-6 | CASSYSTGGQTQYF | TGTGCCAGCAGTTACTCGACAGGGGGCCAGACCCAGTACTTC
. | TRBJ2-5 | . | TRBV28 | CASSLGGAGSWGTQETQYF | TGTGCCAGCAGTTTGGGTGGTGCGGGATCCTGGGGGACCCAAGAGACCCAGTACTTC
. | TRBJ2-2 | . | TRBV5-1 | CASSPQDVANTGELFF | TGCGCCAGCAGCCCACAGGACGTAGCGAACACCGGGGAGCTGTTTTTT
TRBD1 | TRBJ2-1 | many | TRBV12-3/TRBV12-4 | CASSLNRGFSYNEQFF | TGTGCCAGCAGTCTGAACAGGGGGTTTTCCTACAATGAGCAGTTCTTC
TRBD1 | TRBJ1-2 | many | TRBV29-1 | CSGGTGDDYGYTF | TGCAGCGGTGGGACAGGGGATGACTATGGCTACACCTTC
. | TRBJ1-4 | few | TRBV11-2 | CASSLNRDFGEKLFF | TGTGCCAGCAGCCTCAACAGGGACTTTGGTGAAAAACTGTTTTTT
. | TRBJ2-1 | many | TRBV9 | CASSVATGQHDNEQFF | TGTGCCAGCAGCGTAGCTACCGGGCAGCACGACAATGAGCAGTTCTTC
. | TRBJ1-6 | . | TRBV12-3/TRBV12-4 | CASSLRLDRPLHF | TGTGCCAGCAGTTTAAGACTAGACAGACCCCTCCACTTT
. | TRBJ1-1 | few | TRBV5-1 | CASHSAEGTEAFF | TGCGCCAGCCACAGTGCAGAGGGCACTGAAGCTTTCTTT
. | TRBJ2-1 | many | TRBV7-8 | CASSVTTYYNEQFF | TGTGCCAGCAGCGTTACCACATACTACAATGAGCAGTTCTTC
TRBD2 | TRBJ2-5 | many | TRBV10-3 | CATKPGLAGGYQETQYF | TGTGCCACCAAGCCGGGACTAGCGGGAGGGTACCAAGAGACCCAGTACTTC
. | TRBJ1-1 | few | TRBV20-1 | CSASSDLVQAFF | TGCAGTGCTAGTTCGGACCTGGTTCAGGCTTTCTTT
TRBD2 | TRBJ2-2 | few | TRBV6-6 | CASSPVSSGSTGELFF | TGTGCCAGCAGTCCCGTTTCTAGCGGGAGCACCGGGGAGCTGTTTTTT
. | TRBJ1-2 | . | TRBV6-2/TRBV6-3 | CASRTRDTRNYYGYTF | TGTGCCAGCAGGACCCGGGACACCAGGAACTACTATGGCTACACCTTC
. | TRBJ2-3 | many | TRBV5-6 | CASSPSGRRSTDTQYF | TGTGCCAGCAGCCCATCAGGTCGCAGGAGCACAGATACGCAGTATTTT
TRBD1 | TRBJ2-1 | . | TRBV20-1 | CSASRDRGLVYNEQFF | TGCAGTGCTTCCCGGGACAGGGGGCTGGTATACAATGAGCAGTTCTTC
. | TRBJ2-1 | many | TRBV27 | CASSYGYQTANEQFF | TGTGCCAGCAGTTACGGGTACCAGACGGCCAATGAGCAGTTCTTC
TRBD1 | TRBJ1-2 | many | TRBV7-2 | CASSPGQGRGYTF | TGTGCCAGCAGCCCCGGACAGGGCCGGGGCTACACCTTC
. | TRBJ2-2 | . | TRBV15 | CATSNYAGELFF | TGTGCCACCAGTAATTACGCCGGGGAGCTGTTTTTT
. | TRBJ2-5 | . | TRBV2 | CASKGGRGGETQYF | TGTGCCAGCAAGGGCGGCCGGGGCGGAGAGACCCAGTACTTC
TRBD2 | TRBJ2-1 | many | TRBV20-1 | CSASTPLAGPYNEQFF | TGCAGTGCTAGTACTCCATTAGCGGGGCCCTACAATGAGCAGTTCTTC
TRBD2 | TRBJ2-7 | . | TRBV4-3 | CASSQFSGSSYEQYF | TGCGCCAGCAGCCAATTTAGCGGGAGCTCCTACGAGCAGTACTTC
. | TRBJ1-6 | once | TRBV18 | CASSVGQNSPLHF | TGTGCCAGCTCCGTAGGACAGAATTCACCCCTCCACTTT
. | TRBJ1-5 | . | TRBV7-2 | CASSLGYMGAQHF | TGTGCCAGCAGCCTGGGGTATATGGGGGCCCAGCATTTT